This T cell receptor beta chain emerged from a study of T cells of healthy individuals. The V end lost 10 bases, the J end lost 5 bases, and 14 bases lay between the germline ends. The germline CDR1 and CDR2 sequences are ENHRY and SYGVKD. The CDR3 extends over 12 amino acids. TCRdb re-called the 5' RACE reads with MiXCR, one entry per CDR3 protein. Of about 41,000 distinct CDR3 sequences in the sample, approximately 4.9% are singletons; the top ten hold over 8.5%. The chain uses TRBV10-3 and TRBJ1-1; a weak D match, TRBD1 (6 bases). The TCR originated in a human donor in good health. Here the CDR3 reads CATGEGGTEAFF. CDR3 bases: TGTGCCACCGGAGAAGGGGGGACTGAAGCTTTCTTT.